A selection of T cell receptor beta chains follows, all from one sample in a study of blood T cell repertoires in COVID-19. The data were produced by immunoSEQ multiplex PCR, yet TCRdb's version contains in-frame clones alone and is incomplete. Among tens of thousands of clones listed, 65% to 70% were seen once. Sequenced: peripheral blood. The receptor source for this set is a human donor in a cohort sampled during active COVID-19. The CDR3 runs from the conserved cysteine through the conserved F or W. Each record gives: J gene, clone size, D gene, V gene, CDR3 DNA, CDR3 protein. D genes are given only for firm matches. Expanded clones get a size class; other rows say once, few or many, or leave the size out.

TRBJ1-5 | - | TRBD1 | TRBV28 | TGTGCCAGCAGAGGGACAGTACTCAATCAGCCCCAGCATTTT | CASRGTVLNQPQHF
TRBJ2-4 | - | - | TRBV5-4 | TGTGCCAGCAGCCCCCCTATCCAGGGGCCCACCACCATTCAGTACTTC | CASSPPIQGPTTIQYF
TRBJ1-3 | few | - | TRBV2 | TGTGCCAGCAGTGCGACAGGAGCTGGAAACACCATATATTTT | CASSATGAGNTIYF
TRBJ1-4 | medium-sized | - | TRBV4-3 | TGCGCCAGCAGCCAAGACGGGGCAACTAATGAAAAACTGTTTTTT | CASSQDGATNEKLFF
TRBJ2-1 | - | - | TRBV12-3/TRBV12-4 | TGTGCCAGCACTCCTGCGGATGAGCAGTTCTTC | CASTPADEQFF
TRBJ2-1 | - | TRBD2 | TRBV7-2 | TGTGCCAGCAGCTTAGCTCCCCTAGCGGGAGGATACAATGAGCAGTTCTTC | CASSLAPLAGGYNEQFF
TRBJ1-5 | few | - | TRBV28 | TGTGCCAGCAGTTTTCCCTCCCTGCGGGTGGGCAATCAGCCCCAGCATTTT | CASSFPSLRVGNQPQHF
TRBJ2-2 | few | TRBD1 | TRBV24-1 | TGTGCCACCAGTGATCCTGGACAGGGCCTCGCCGGGGAGCTGTTTTTT | CATSDPGQGLAGELFF
TRBJ2-5 | once | TRBD1 | TRBV6-6 | TGTGCCAGCAGCCTCAGACAGGGTCAAGAGACCCAGTACTTC | CASSLRQGQETQYF
TRBJ2-3 | once | TRBD1 | TRBV5-4 | TGTGCCAGCAGCAAGGGACAGGGCCCTTCCACAGATACGCAGTATTTT | CASSKGQGPSTDTQYF
TRBJ2-1 | many | - | TRBV4-3 | TGCGCCAGCAGCCAGGACCCTGATGGTGGCGGGACGTTCTACAATGAGCAGTTCTTC | CASSQDPDGGGTFYNEQFF
TRBJ2-2 | few | TRBD2 | TRBV5-1 | TGCGCCAGCTTCACCGACGGGAGGAGAAACACCGGGGAGCTGTTTTTT | CASFTDGRRNTGELFF
TRBJ1-5 | - | - | TRBV24-1 | TGTGCCACCAGTGATTTGGAGAGCAATCAGCCCCAGCATTTT | CATSDLESNQPQHF
TRBJ2-5 | few | - | TRBV28 | TGTGCCAGCACCCTGGGCTTATCGGGGGGCTCAGAGACCCAGTACTTC | CASTLGLSGGSETQYF
TRBJ1-5 | - | TRBD1 | TRBV6-2/TRBV6-3 | TGTGCCAGCAGTTACTGGGGGACAGAACATCAGCCCCAGCATTTT | CASSYWGTEHQPQHF
TRBJ1-3 | - | - | TRBV2 | TGTGCCAGCAAGGGCAGGGCCCTCTCTGGAAACACCATATATTTT | CASKGRALSGNTIYF
TRBJ2-7 | - | TRBD1 | TRBV11-2 | TGTGCCAGCAGCACCCGGACAGGGGGCGCGTCCTACGAGCAGTACTTC | CASSTRTGGASYEQYF
TRBJ2-7 | few | - | TRBV28 | TGTGCCAGCAGTTTAAGGAGCTACGAGCAGTACTTC | CASSLRSYEQYF
TRBJ2-5 | - | - | TRBV5-1 | TGCGCCAGCAGCCAAGGAGAGGAGACCCAGTACTTC | CASSQGEETQYF
TRBJ2-1 | - | TRBD1 | TRBV3-1/TRBV3-2 | TGTGCCAGCAGTATACAGGGGTCCTCAGGGGAGCAGTTCTTC | CASSIQGSSGEQFF
TRBJ2-4 | once | TRBD2 | TRBV5-1 | TGCGCCAGCAGCCCCCATAGCGGGAGTACAAACATTCAGTACTTC | CASSPHSGSTNIQYF
TRBJ2-2 | - | - | TRBV10-3 | TGTGCCACCAAAAGGGGCGGTCCGAACACCGGGGAGCTGTTTTTT | CATKRGGPNTGELFF
TRBJ2-7 | - | - | TRBV28 | TGTGCCAGCAGTGCGGGCCTACTGTCCTACGAGCAGTACTTC | CASSAGLLSYEQYF
TRBJ2-1 | - | - | TRBV12-5 | TGTGCTAGTGCTAAAGACAGTCCCTACAATGAGCAGTTCTTC | CASAKDSPYNEQFF
TRBJ2-2 | - | - | TRBV11-2 | TGTGCCAGCAGCCCGAACAGGGGAGGCACCGGGGAGCTGTTTTTT | CASSPNRGGTGELFF
TRBJ1-6 | - | - | TRBV5-1 | TGCGCCAGCAGTTCAGGGTTGAAGAATTCACCCCTCCACTTT | CASSSGLKNSPLHF
TRBJ2-7 | few | - | TRBV3-1/TRBV3-2 | TGTGCCAGCAGCCAAGATTTCGCCCAGGCCTACGAGCAGTACTTC | CASSQDFAQAYEQYF
TRBJ1-4 | - | - | TRBV4-2 | TGTGCCAGCAGCCAGTCAGGGCGAACTAATGAAAAACTGTTTTTT | CASSQSGRTNEKLFF
TRBJ2-1 | - | - | TRBV7-9 | TGTGCCAGCAGCCCAGAGGGTGGCAGCCAAGTCCACAATGAGCAGTTCTTC | CASSPEGGSQVHNEQFF
TRBJ1-6 | - | - | TRBV4-3 | TGCGCCAGCAGCCAAGGGCCAGATAATAATTCACCCCTCCACTTT | CASSQGPDNNSPLHF
TRBJ1-5 | - | - | TRBV27 | TGTGCCAGCAGTATCAGGGCGGCTCAGCCCCAGCATTTT | CASSIRAAQPQHF
TRBJ1-2 | - | - | TRBV12-3/TRBV12-4 | TGTGCCAGCACCGGACTTTCTTTTGACTACACCTTC | CASTGLSFDYTF
TRBJ2-1 | - | - | TRBV27 | TGTGCCAGCAGCCCCCCGGGACTCGGTCTCTACAATGAGCAGTTCTTC | CASSPPGLGLYNEQFF
TRBJ2-3 | medium-sized | - | TRBV7-9 | TGTGCCAGCAGCTTTGGACAACGCACAGATACGCAGTATTTT | CASSFGQRTDTQYF
TRBJ1-6 | - | - | TRBV3-1/TRBV3-2 | TGTGCCAGCAGCCCGCCCGGGGAAGGATCACCCCTCCACTTT | CASSPPGEGSPLHF
TRBJ2-3 | - | - | TRBV29-1 | TGCAGCGTTGAGAGGGAGTTAAGCACAGATACGCAGTATTTT | CSVERELSTDTQYF